The rows below give T cell receptor beta chains drawn from one sample of a study of T-cell reconstitution after alpha-beta-depleted transplantation in children. From the PCR reads, TCRdb called clonotypes with MiXCR, one entry per CDR3 protein. Of around 500,000 distinct CDR3 sequences listed, 12% are singletons. The sequences come from PBMCs from the stem cell graft donor, collected from the stem cell graft. These receptors originate from a human donor who donated a stem cell graft to a child with combined immunodeficiency. CDR3s include the opening cysteine and the closing phenylalanine or tryptophan. A D gene is named only where the DNA matches it firmly. The size of a clone is reported for some rows only, either as once, few or many, or as a class for expanded clones.

>15|TRBD1|-|TRBV29-1|TRBJ1-2
CSVPRDSALLRVNGF
TGCAGCGTCCCCCGGGACAGTGCCCTTCTGAGAGTGAATGGCTTC
>15|-|few|TRBV3-1|TRBJ1-6
CASSQDEGVGSPLHF
TGTGCCAGCAGCCAAGACGAGGGTGTGGGTTCACCCCTCCACTTT
>14|TRBD1|-|TRBV11-2|TRBJ1-1
CASSPGTGLTEAFF
TGTGCCAGCAGCCCCGGGACAGGGTTAACTGAAGCTTTCTTT
>12|TRBD1|many|TRBV29-1|TRBJ2-7
CSAGDSGYEQYF
TGCAGCGCAGGGGACAGTGGTTACGAGCAGTACTTC
>13|-|many|TRBV29-1|TRBJ2-3
CSVETIWEDTQYF
TGCAGCGTTGAGACAATCTGGGAAGATACGCAGTATTTT
>15|-|many|TRBV12-3/TRBV12-4|TRBJ2-1
CASSLVGTPYNEQFF
TGTGCCAGCAGTTTGGTGGGAACTCCCTACAATGAGCAGTTCTTC
>13|TRBD1|-|TRBV6-6|TRBJ2-7
CASSTDRDNEQYF
TGTGCCAGCAGCACGGACAGGGACAACGAGCAGTACTTC
>14|-|few|TRBV29-1|TRBJ1-4
CSVTRPTTNEKLFF
TGCAGCGTTACTAGACCAACAACTAATGAAAAACTGTTTTTT
>16|-|-|TRBV5-1|TRBJ2-2
CASSPLTSRGTGELFF
TGCGCCAGCAGCCCCTTGACTAGTAGGGGCACCGGGGAGCTGTTTTTT
>15|TRBD2|few|TRBV5-1|TRBJ2-2
CASSLSISGTGELFF
TGCGCCAGCAGCTTATCGATTAGCGGGACCGGGGAGCTGTTTTTT
>14|-|many|TRBV7-2|TRBJ2-5
CASSLVGTQETQYF
TGTGCCAGCAGCTTAGTCGGGACCCAAGAGACCCAGTACTTC
>15|TRBD2|once|TRBV20-1|TRBJ2-2
CSASSRGANTGELFF
TGCAGTGCTAGTTCGCGGGGGGCGAACACCGGGGAGCTGTTTTTT
>17|-|-|TRBV6-5|TRBJ2-7
CASSYGAGSDRGLEQYF
TGTGCCAGCAGTTACGGAGCGGGCTCGGACAGAGGGCTCGAGCAGTACTTC
>19|TRBD1|few|TRBV15|TRBJ1-5
CATSRDLGTTGKGNQPQHF
TGTGCCACCAGCAGAGATCTTGGTACGACAGGGAAAGGCAATCAGCCCCAGCATTTT
>18|TRBD2|many|TRBV5-4|TRBJ2-3
CASSLEGLAGASTDTQYF
TGTGCCAGCAGCTTGGAGGGACTAGCGGGAGCTAGCACAGATACGCAGTATTTT
>14|-|few|TRBV28|TRBJ1-1
CASYRISFRPEAFF
TGTGCCAGCTATAGAATCTCGTTCAGGCCTGAAGCTTTCTTT
>16|TRBD2|-|TRBV6-1|TRBJ2-3
CASSRGTSGGTDTQYF
TGTGCCAGCAGTCGCGGGACTAGCGGAGGCACAGATACGCAGTATTTT
>16|TRBD1|few|TRBV7-2|TRBJ2-7
CASSLDSGQGYYEQYF
TGTGCCAGCAGCTTAGATTCAGGACAGGGGTACTACGAGCAGTACTTC
>14|-|many|TRBV5-1|TRBJ2-3
CASSLGQSTDTQYF
TGCGCCAGCAGCTTGGGGCAGAGCACAGATACGCAGTATTTT
>16|-|few|TRBV4-3|TRBJ2-1
CASSQDWGGTSTGNFF
TGCGCCAGCAGCCAAGATTGGGGCGGGACCTCGACAGGGAACTTCTTC
>17|TRBD2|few|TRBV7-2|TRBJ2-7
CASSLRVGLAGAYEQYF
TGTGCCAGCAGCTTGCGAGTCGGTCTAGCGGGGGCCTACGAGCAGTACTTC
>16|-|many|TRBV4-2|TRBJ2-2
CASSHVGTLNTGELFF
TGTGCCAGCAGCCACGTCGGGACCCTTAACACCGGGGAGCTGTTTTTT
>15|-|-|TRBV4-3|TRBJ2-5
CASSQGPTVEETQYF
TGCGCCAGCAGCCAAGGACCGACAGTTGAAGAGACCCAGTACTTC
>14|-|few|TRBV2|TRBJ2-7
CASLRSAPLGEQYF
TGTGCCAGCCTTCGATCGGCTCCCCTGGGCGAGCAGTACTTC
>12|-|-|TRBV7-3|TRBJ2-1
CASGEGGNEQFF
TGTGCCAGCGGGGAGGGGGGGAATGAGCAGTTCTTC
>15|-|-|TRBV3-1|TRBJ2-1
CASSQVRLAYNEQFF
TGTGCCAGCAGCCAAGTTAGGTTGGCGTACAATGAGCAGTTCTTC
>13|-|few|TRBV30|TRBJ1-3
CAWSVLGGNTIYF
TGTGCCTGGAGTGTATTGGGGGGAAACACCATATATTTT
>14|-|-|TRBV5-1|TRBJ2-1
CASSLWTPIGEQFF
TGCGCCAGCAGCTTGTGGACACCAATAGGGGAGCAGTTCTTC
>21|TRBD2|many|TRBV12-3/TRBV12-4|TRBJ2-1
CASSLAWRNLAGPGTTNEQFF
TGTGCCAGCAGTTTAGCATGGCGCAATTTAGCGGGACCTGGGACCACCAATGAGCAGTTCTTC